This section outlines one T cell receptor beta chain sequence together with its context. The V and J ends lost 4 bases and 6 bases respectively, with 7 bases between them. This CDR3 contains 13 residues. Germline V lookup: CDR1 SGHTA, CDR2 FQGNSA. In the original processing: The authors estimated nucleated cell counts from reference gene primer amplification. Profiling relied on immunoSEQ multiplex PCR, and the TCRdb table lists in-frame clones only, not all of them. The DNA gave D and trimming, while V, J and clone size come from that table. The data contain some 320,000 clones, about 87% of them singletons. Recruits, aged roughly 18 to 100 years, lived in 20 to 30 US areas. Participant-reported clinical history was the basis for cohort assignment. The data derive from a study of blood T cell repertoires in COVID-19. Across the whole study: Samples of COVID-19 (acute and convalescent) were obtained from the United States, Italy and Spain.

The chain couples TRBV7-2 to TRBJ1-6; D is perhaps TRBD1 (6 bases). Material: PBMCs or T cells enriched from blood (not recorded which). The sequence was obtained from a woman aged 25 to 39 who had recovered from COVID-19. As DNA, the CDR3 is TGTGCCAGCAGCTCGGACAGTAATTCACCCCTCCACTTT. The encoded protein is CASSSDSNSPLHF.